These 28 T cell receptor beta chains share one sample of origin, sequenced in a study of blood T cell repertoires in COVID-19. Assay: immunoSEQ multiplex PCR; the TCRdb copy retains only in-frame clones and omits some. The table includes about 43,000 clones, around 90% detected once. Material for sequencing was peripheral blood. Receptors originate from a man between 60 and 70 years old with active COVID-19.

The chain is built from TRBV30 and TRBJ2-5, with no clear D. The germline V and J ends were trimmed by 2 bases and 2 bases, with 9 bases remaining between them. The CDR3 has 13 residues. In germline, CDR1 is GTSNPN, CDR2 SVGIG (reference sequence). The DNA for the CDR3 is TGTGCCTGGAGTTGGAGCAGACAAGAGACCCAGTACTTC. Translated: CAWSWSRQETQYF. Combining the CDR3 with reference TRBV30 and TRBJ2-5 gives the whole variable domain SQTIHQWPATLVQPVGSPLSLECTVEGTSNPNLYWYRQAAGRGLQLLFYSVGIGQISSEVPQNLSASRPQDRQFILSSKKLLLSDSGFYLCAWSWSRQETQYFGPGTRLLVL.

The chain is built from TRBV27 and TRBJ2-7; a possible D gene is TRBD2 (5 bases). Trimming removed 2 bases at V and 0 bases at J, with 11 bases between. CDR1 and CDR2 (germline): MNHEY, SMNVEV (reference sequence). The CDR3 totals 15 residues. The CDR3 loop is CASSLNGESSYEQYF. CDR3 coding DNA: TGTGCCAGCAGTTTAAACGGGGAAAGCTCCTACGAGCAGTACTTC.

The CDR3 nucleotides read TGCGCCAGCAGCCTAGACAGGGGGAATCAGCCCCAGCATTTT. Its translation is CASSLDRGNQPQHF. The chain uses TRBV4-3 and TRBJ1-5, with 9 bases fitting TRBD1. From germline, CDR1 is LGHNA and CDR2 YSLEER. The CDR3 runs to 14 residues. V gave up 4 bases and J gave up 4 bases; unmatched junction bases: 2.

The rearrangement uses TRBV5-4 and TRBJ1-4; D unclear. The CDR3 spans 15 residues. From germline, CDR1 is SGHNT and CDR2 YYREEE (reference sequence). Trimming stripped 0 bases from V and 0 bases from J, with 6 bases between. CDR3: CASSLGEATNEKLFF. DNA for the CDR3: TGTGCCAGCAGCTTGGGGGAGGCAACTAATGAAAAACTGTTTTTT.

The chain joins TRBV5-4 to TRBJ1-1; 7 nucleotides match TRBD1. The CDR3 extends over 15 amino acids. CDR1 is SGHNT and CDR2 is YYREEE in the germline V gene (reference sequence). The trim removed 1 base at V and 0 bases at J, leaving 3 bases unmatched. The CDR3 region is CASSLKGTVNTEAFF. Written as DNA, the CDR3 is TGTGCCAGCAGCTTGAAGGGGACAGTGAACACTGAAGCTTTCTTT.

The rearrangement joins TRBV9 to TRBJ2-5, with D unresolved. The ends were cut back, 4 bases at V and 1 base at J, with 8 bases in the middle. CDR1 and CDR2 (germline): SGDLS, YYNGEE. The CDR3 extends over 13 amino acids. CDR3 residues: CASSPLLQETQYF. In DNA, the CDR3 is TGTGCCAGCAGCCCACTACTCCAAGAGACCCAGTACTTC.

The CDR3 DNA is TGTGCCAGCAGTTCTAGCGGGGTTAACACCGGGGAGCTGTTTTTT. It yields the protein CASSSSGVNTGELFF. The V and J genes are TRBV2 and TRBJ2-2; 9 bases match TRBD2. Trimming cost V 5 bases and J 2 bases; bases outside gene matches: 3. The length of the CDR3 is 15 residues. Per the germline V gene, CDR1 is SNHLY and CDR2 is FYNNEI. The entire variable domain, with the rest obtained from reference TRBV2 and TRBJ2-2, is as follows: EPEVTQTPSHQVTQMGQEVILRCVPISNHLYFYWYRQILGQKVEFLVSFYNNEISEKSEIFDDQFSVERPDGSNFTLKIRSTKLEDSAMYFCASSSSGVNTGELFFGEGSRLTVL.

The rearrangement uses TRBV5-6 and TRBJ1-2, with 9 bases fitting TRBD1. Looked up from germline, CDR1 is SGHDT and CDR2 is YYEEEE. V shed 5 bases, J shed 7 bases, and the junction held 12 bases outside the gene matches. The CDR3 consists of 15 residues. This CDR3 is CASSPGTGPASGYTF. DNA of the CDR3: TGTGCCAGCAGTCCCGGGACAGGGCCTGCCAGTGGCTACACCTTC.

The chain carries TRBV27 and TRBJ2-3; tentatively, D is TRBD2 (6 bases). The CDR3 length is 16 residues. Looked up from germline, CDR1 is MNHEY and CDR2 is SMNVEV (reference sequence). The V end lost 5 bases, the J end lost 4 bases, and 19 bases lay between the germline ends. CDR3 sequence reads: CASSPRAGWEADTQYF. The CDR3 nucleotides are TGTGCCAGCAGTCCACGGGCCGGGTGGGAGGCAGATACGCAGTATTTT.

The rearrangement uses TRBV3-1 (or the pseudogene TRBV3-2) and TRBJ1-6; D ambiguous. The CDR3 is 16 residues long. Trimming removed 1 base at V and 2 bases at J, with 9 bases between. The germline V gene has CDR1 LGHDT and CDR2 YNNKEL (reference sequence). DNA for the CDR3: TGTGCCAGCAGCCAAGTGGAGAGCACCTATAATTCACCCCTCCACTTT. It specifies CASSQVESTYNSPLHF.

J is TRBJ2-5 and V is TRBV20-1; D might be TRBD2 (5 bases). This CDR3 spans 11 amino acids. Germline V gene lookup returns CDR1 DFQATT and CDR2 SNEGSKA (reference sequence). Trimming cost V 4 bases and J 2 bases, with 5 bases left between them. The CDR3: CSAKRQETQYF. CDR3 nucleotide sequence: TGCAGTGCTAAGCGGCAAGAGACCCAGTACTTC.

The chain joins TRBV21-1 to TRBJ2-1; TRBD1 reflects the table's D call only, with no check against the DNA. TRBV21-1 represents a pseudogene. This CDR3 region has 15 residues. The CDR3 here is CASTFQTGEYNEQFF. The CDR3 bases are TGTGCCAGCACCTTCCAGACAGGGGAATACAATGAGCAGTTCTTC.

The genes are TRBV6-5 and TRBJ1-1; D is possibly TRBD1 (5 bases). This CDR3 is built from 14 residues. V was cut by 0 bases and J by 2 bases, with 7 bases left in between. Germline V CDR1 and CDR2: MNHEY, SVGAGI. In DNA, the CDR3 is TGTGCCAGCAGTTACTCGAGGACAAACACTGAAGCTTTCTTT. It codes for CASSYSRTNTEAFF.

The gene calls are TRBV7-9 and TRBJ1-6; D call uncertain. Germline V gives CDR1 SEHNR, CDR2 FQNEAQ (reference sequence). This CDR3 spans 18 amino acids. Deletions cut 1 base from V and 0 bases from J, with 13 bases between. CDR3 in DNA: TGTGCCAGCAGCTTAGTAGGCTCAGGTAGCTCCTATAATTCACCCCTCCACTTT. This translates into CASSLVGSGSSYNSPLHF.

The sample holds a few counts of this clone. V and J are TRBV5-1 and TRBJ2-1, with 9 positions matching TRBD1. The CDR3 is 16 residues long. V shed 0 bases, J shed 4 bases, and the junction held 5 bases outside the gene matches. CDR1 and CDR2 from the germline V gene are SGHRS and YFSETQ. The CDR3 loop is CASSLDVGQGYNEQFF. The CDR3 DNA follows: TGCGCCAGCAGCTTGGATGTGGGACAGGGTTACAATGAGCAGTTCTTC.

The chain employs TRBV7-9 and TRBJ1-1, with D possibly matching TRBD1 (6 bases). V was cut by 5 bases and J by 5 bases, with 24 bases left in between. The CDR3 totals 17 residues. CDR1 is SEHNR, CDR2 FQNEAQ, per germline (reference sequence). In nucleotides, the CDR3 is TGTGCCAGCAGCGCACAGGGATCGGTAGGGGTAAGAACTGAAGCTTTCTTT. Protein sequence: CASSAQGSVGVRTEAFF.

The CDR3 protein is CASSQDQGVNTEAFF. CDR3 in DNA: TGCGCCAGCAGCCAAGATCAGGGGGTTAACACTGAAGCTTTCTTT. The gene calls are TRBV4-1 and TRBJ1-1; 7 nucleotides align to TRBD1. The junction had 3 bases not matched to a gene; V was cut back by 0 bases and J by 2 bases. The CDR3 is made up of 15 amino acids. CDR1 and CDR2 (germline): MGHRA, YSYEKL.

This clone has just one count. The chain is built from TRBV28 and TRBJ1-4; D may be TRBD1 (5 bases). CDR3 size: 15 residues. Germline lookup yields CDR1 MDHEN and CDR2 SYDVKM. V lost 2 bases and J lost 7, with 14 bases in between. The CDR3 nucleotides read TGTGCCAGCAGTTTACCTCGGGGAGGGGTTGAAAAACTGTTTTTT. Encoded protein: CASSLPRGGVEKLFF.

The rearrangement joins TRBV6-6 to TRBJ2-7; 7 bases match TRBD1. The CDR3 is made up of 13 amino acids. The J segment lost 4 bases and the V segment lost 6 bases, leaving 6 bases of the junction unmatched. Germline lookup yields CDR1 MNHNY and CDR2 SVGAGI (reference sequence). In DNA form, the CDR3 reads TGTGCCAGCAGCCGGGACAGAGCTTACGAGCAGTACTTC. Translated: CASSRDRAYEQYF.

The V and J genes are TRBV29-1 and TRBJ2-3; 9 bases match TRBD1. The V gene's germline CDR1 is SQVTM and CDR2 ANQGSEA. Trimming removed 8 bases from V and 2 bases from J; junction bases left unmatched: 8. The CDR3 totals 14 residues. CDR3 coding DNA: TGCAGCTCTAATCAACAGGGGGCCACAGATACGCAGTATTTT. It encodes CSSNQQGATDTQYF.

This chain links TRBV28 with TRBJ2-5; 7 nucleotides align to TRBD2. The CDR3 sequence is 14 residues long. Germline V gene data show CDR1 as MDHEN and CDR2 as SYDVKM. The V gene end was trimmed by 6 bases and the J gene end by 5 bases; junction bases not matched to a gene: 9. CDR3: CASSSYSGFETQYF. CDR3 DNA sequence: TGTGCCAGCAGCAGCTATAGCGGGTTTGAGACCCAGTACTTC.

The chain uses TRBV5-4 and TRBJ2-5, with 7 bases identical to TRBD1. CDR1 and CDR2 (germline): SGHNT, YYREEE (reference sequence). V shed 2 bases and J 4 bases; nucleotides not matched to a gene: 8. This CDR3 has 15 residues. The CDR3 loop reads CASSLNPTGAETQYF. The CDR3 coding sequence is TGTGCCAGCAGCTTAAACCCCACAGGGGCAGAGACCCAGTACTTC.

This rearrangement joins TRBV9 to TRBJ2-1, with TRBD2 matching 13 bases. The germline V gene encodes CDR1 SGDLS and CDR2 YYNGEE. Trimming removed 4 bases from V and 9 bases from J; junction bases left unmatched: 7. CDR3 size: 15 residues. The CDR3 loop reads CASSSGTSGNSEQFF. The CDR3, as DNA: TGTGCCAGCAGCTCAGGGACTAGCGGGAATTCTGAGCAGTTCTTC.

This clone has just one count. This chain uses TRBV7-2 with TRBJ2-5, with 7 bases fitting TRBD2. The CDR3 consists of 17 residues. Germline V CDR1 and CDR2: SGHTA, FQGNSA. J was trimmed by 4 bases and V by 5 bases; bases with no gene match: 16. In nucleotides, the CDR3 is TGTGCCAGCAGCCCAAGGAGGCCTAGGGAGGGGCGAGAGACCCAGTACTTC. Residues: CASSPRRPREGRETQYF.

The chain uses TRBV2 and TRBJ2-7, with 11 bases lining up with TRBD2. V dropped 5 bases and J dropped 2; count of bases not matched to a gene: 5. Germline loops: CDR1 SNHLY, CDR2 FYNNEI. The CDR3 length is 15 residues. The CDR3: CASSQLAGGAYEQYF. The DNA of the CDR3 is TGTGCCAGCAGTCAGCTAGCGGGAGGTGCCTACGAGCAGTACTTC.

The V and J genes are TRBV7-9 and TRBJ2-5; 11 positions match TRBD1. The germline V gene encodes CDR1 SEHNR and CDR2 FQNEAQ (reference sequence). The V and J ends lost 4 bases and 2 bases, in that order; junction bases with no gene match: 6. This CDR3 is 16 amino acids long. The CDR3 coding sequence is TGTGCCAGCAGCTGGTCAGGGACAGGGGGGCAAGAGACCCAGTACTTC. Amino acids: CASSWSGTGGQETQYF.

The CDR3 nucleotides are TGTGCCACCTCCCACAGGAACACTGAAGCTTTCTTT. Protein: CATSHRNTEAFF. The V call is TRBV28, the J call TRBJ1-1; D is uncertain. CDR1 and CDR2 (germline): MDHEN, SYDVKM. There are 12 residues in the CDR3. The V gene lost 10 bases and the J gene lost 1 base, with 10 bases spanning the gap.

In regard to this clone: One end of the junction varies from germline; a read error may be responsible. The chain links TRBV10-2 to TRBJ2-1; 9 bases are a match to TRBD2. Germline loops: CDR1 WSHSY, CDR2 SAAADI. This CDR3 contains 15 residues. CDR3 nucleotide sequence: TGCGCCGGCAGTGAGAAGGCGGGAGGGAGGAATGAGCAGTTCTTC. This translates into CAGSEKAGGRNEQFF.